This T cell receptor beta chain is drawn from a study of T cells in localized non-small cell lung cancer. Sequencing was performed with immunoSEQ multiplex PCR; in TCRdb, only in-frame clones are kept and a portion is missing. This sample has around 30,000 clones, with approximately 90% found just once. The sequence derives from a woman between 40 and 69 years old with stage III lung adenocarcinoma. The source was peripheral blood mononuclear cells, collected before any cancer treatment.

The CDR3 DNA reads TGTGCCAGTAGTATGACAGGGAACGAGCAGTACTTC. Amino acid sequence: CASSMTGNEQYF. V and J are TRBV19 and TRBJ2-7; 7 bases map to TRBD1. J was trimmed by 5 bases and V by 3 bases; bases with no gene match: 1. CDR3 size: 12 residues. Germline assignment: CDR1 LNHDA and CDR2 SQIVND (reference sequence).